This T cell receptor (beta chain) was sequenced during a study of blood T cell repertoires in COVID-19. Looked up from germline, CDR1 is LGHNA and CDR2 is YSLEER. V was clipped by 3 bases and J by 4 bases; unmatched bases: 11. The CDR3 totals 16 residues. Assay used: immunoSEQ multiplex PCR; TCRdb lists only in-frame clones, some missing. The table has about 150,000 clones, roughly nine tenths seen once. V is TRBV4-3 and J is TRBJ2-5; 7 nucleotides align to TRBD2. What was sequenced was peripheral blood. The sequence was collected from a woman aged 70-85 years with acute or convalescent COVID-19. The CDR3 sequence: CASSQEGGSGLETQYF. The CDR3 coding sequence is TGCGCCAGCAGCCAGGAGGGAGGGTCTGGTCTAGAGACCCAGTACTTC.